This TCR beta chain was captured by sequencing in a study of cytomegalovirus exposure and HLA in healthy donors. As for the study in general: It was reported in a later analysis that the 90 to 150 validation repertoires used the same platform as the approximately 670 first-cohort repertoires. Study-level results: In the approximately 120 validation repertoires, a later analysis found that first-cohort TCR clusters tended to co-occur. Associated with cytomegalovirus, according to the listing, were around 160 TCR beta chains.

Only in-frame clones appear in the TCRdb table, and some are missing; sequencing was by immunoSEQ multiplex PCR. The sample includes 150,000 to 200,000 clones, around four fifths of them seen just once. Notes on this clone: The antigen remains undetermined.

CDR1 is SGHRS and CDR2 is YFSETQ in the germline V gene. The CDR3 length is 12 residues. Trimming shortened V by 4 bases and J by 6 bases, and 11 bases separated the two germline ends. The sequenced sample consisted of PBMCs. The receptor was isolated from a man aged 25-40 years in good health and CMV-seropositive. This chain joins TRBV5-1 and TRBJ2-7; D is unclear. CDR3: CASSPQQSEQYF. The CDR3 DNA follows: TGCGCCAGCAGCCCGCAACAGTCCGAGCAGTACTTC.